These 2 T cell receptor beta chains share one sample of origin, sequenced in a study of cytomegalovirus exposure and HLA in healthy donors. The PCR had 60 Vbeta and 13 Jbeta primers. Profiled with immunoSEQ multiplex PCR; TCRdb holds only in-frame clones, not every one. The data hold over 90,000 clones, with around three quarters observed a single time. Source material: PBMCs. These TCRs come from a man aged 50 or older in good health and CMV-seropositive.

The chain carries TRBV28 and TRBJ1-4; 7 bases agree with TRBD1. After removal of 7 bases from V and 5 bases from J, the junction contained 10 bases not matched to a gene. The CDR3 contains 15 residues. CDR1 MDHEN and CDR2 SYDVKM come from the germline V gene. CDR3 sequence: CASTERQGGNEKLFF. For the CDR3, the DNA is TGTGCCAGCACCGAACGACAGGGAGGAAATGAAAAACTGTTTTTT.

The chain combines TRBV28 with TRBJ2-6; 10 bases are shared with TRBD2. CDR1 and CDR2 from the germline V gene are MDHEN and SYDVKM. The CDR3 is 18 residues long. V shed 1 base, J shed 0 bases, and the junction held 3 bases outside the gene matches. This chain's CDR3 is CASSLYPSGSSGANVLTF. The CDR3 coding sequence is TGTGCCAGCAGTTTATATCCTAGCGGGAGCTCTGGGGCCAACGTCCTGACTTTC.